This T cell receptor beta chain was sequenced in a study of T cell responses to AZD1222 COVID-19 vaccine. The study, taken as a whole, reports: Baseline seropositivity characterized only a handful of AZD1222 recipients. Spike-specific TCR breadth and depth went up after people got two AZD1222 doses. Across the whole spike, CD4 TCRs peaked at regions 160-218 and 743-854.

A note on this clone: Its antigen is as yet unknown.

Profiling relied on immunoSEQ multiplex PCR, and the TCRdb table lists in-frame clones only, not all of them. The table includes about 170,000 clones, around 90% detected once. Germline CDR1 reads SNHLY; CDR2 reads FYNNEI. The V and J ends lost 6 bases and 6 bases, in that order; junction bases with no gene match: 6. The CDR3 is made up of 13 amino acids. The V gene is TRBV2, the J gene TRBJ2-7; 9 nucleotides match TRBD1. The TCR sequence derives from an adult who received the AZD1222 COVID-19 vaccine. Source: peripheral blood, taken 28 days after the second AZD1222 dose. As DNA, the CDR3 is TGTGCCAGCAGAGTGGGACAGGGCCGCGAGCAGTACTTC. This sequence encodes CASRVGQGREQYF.